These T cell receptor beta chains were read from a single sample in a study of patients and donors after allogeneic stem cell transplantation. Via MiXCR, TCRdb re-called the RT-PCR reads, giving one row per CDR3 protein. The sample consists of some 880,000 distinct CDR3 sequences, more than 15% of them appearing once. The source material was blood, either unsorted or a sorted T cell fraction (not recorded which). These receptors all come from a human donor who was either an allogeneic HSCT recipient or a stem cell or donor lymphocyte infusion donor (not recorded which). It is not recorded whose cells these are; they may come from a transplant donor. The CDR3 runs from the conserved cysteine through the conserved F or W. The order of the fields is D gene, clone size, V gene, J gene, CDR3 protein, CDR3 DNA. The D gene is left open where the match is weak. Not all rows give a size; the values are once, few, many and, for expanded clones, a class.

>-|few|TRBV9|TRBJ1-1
CASSRDTLNTEAFF
TGTGCCAGCAGCCGCGACACTTTAAACACTGAAGCTTTCTTT
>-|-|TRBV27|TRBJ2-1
CASSFAGNEQFF
TGTGCCAGCAGTTTCGCGGGGAATGAGCAGTTCTTC
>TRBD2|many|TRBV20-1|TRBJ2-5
CSARRTSGRPETQYF
TGCAGTGCTAGAAGGACTAGCGGGAGGCCAGAGACCCAGTACTTC
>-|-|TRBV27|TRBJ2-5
CASSLDFGGGTQYF
TGTGCCAGCAGTCTTGACTTCGGAGGGGGGACCCAGTACTTC
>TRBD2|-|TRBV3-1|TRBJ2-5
CASSQGGASGRETQYF
TGTGCCAGCAGCCAAGGAGGGGCTAGCGGGAGGGAGACCCAGTACTTC
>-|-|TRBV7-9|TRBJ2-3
CASSFVGGQEKSQYF
TGTGCCAGCAGCTTTGTTGGGGGGCAGGAGAAATCGCAGTATTTT
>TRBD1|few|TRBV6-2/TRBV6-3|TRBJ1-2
CASKTTGAYGYTF
TGTGCCAGCAAAACGACAGGGGCTTATGGCTACACCTTC
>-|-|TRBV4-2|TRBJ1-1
CASSRHPKGQGDKAFF
TGTGCCAGCAGCCGGCACCCTAAGGGACAAGGGGACAAAGCTTTCTTT
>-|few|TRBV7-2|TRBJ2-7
CASSLRGRGSYEQYF
TGTGCCAGCAGCTTAAGGGGGAGAGGTTCCTACGAGCAGTACTTC
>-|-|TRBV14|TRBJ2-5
CASSQGFQKMYF
TGTGCCAGCAGCCAAGGGTTTCAGAAAATGTACTTC
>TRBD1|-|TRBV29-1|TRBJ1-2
CSAVGDRGDGYTF
TGCAGCGCCGTCGGAGACAGGGGAGATGGCTACACCTTC
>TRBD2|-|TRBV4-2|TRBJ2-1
CASSGTSGDNEQFF
TGTGCCAGCAGCGGGACTAGCGGGGACAATGAGCAGTTCTTC
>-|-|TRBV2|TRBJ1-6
CASSDLRSGSPLHF
TGTGCCAGCAGTGATCTGCGGTCGGGTTCACCCCTCCACTTT
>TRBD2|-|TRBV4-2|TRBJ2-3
CASSQEGSGNTDTQYF
TGTGCCAGCAGCCAAGAGGGTAGCGGGAACACAGATACGCAGTATTTT
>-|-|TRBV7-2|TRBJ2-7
CASSLDVGTAYEQYF
TGTGCCAGCAGCTTAGATGTCGGGACGGCCTACGAGCAGTACTTC
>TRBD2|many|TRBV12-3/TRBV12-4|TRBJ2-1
CASSLGLASEQFF
TGTGCCAGCAGTCTTGGACTAGCGTCTGAGCAGTTCTTC
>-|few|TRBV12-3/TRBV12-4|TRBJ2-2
CASFGRENTGELFF
TGTGCCAGCTTCGGGAGAGAGAACACCGGGGAGCTGTTTTTT
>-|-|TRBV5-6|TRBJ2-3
CASSFSWDRSSTDTQYF
TGTGCCAGCAGCTTTAGTTGGGATCGATCTAGCACAGATACGCAGTATTTT
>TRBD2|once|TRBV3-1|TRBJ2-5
CASSTTSGVETQYF
TGTGCCAGCAGCACGACTAGCGGAGTAGAGACCCAGTACTTC
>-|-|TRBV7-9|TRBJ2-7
CASSLTAGGFYEQYF
TGTGCCAGCAGCTTGACCGCAGGGGGGTTCTACGAGCAGTACTTC
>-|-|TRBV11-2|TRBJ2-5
CASSLDGSTQETQYF
TGTGCCAGCAGCTTAGATGGGTCTACTCAAGAGACCCAGTACTTC
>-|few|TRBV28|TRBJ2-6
CASSLLPGANVLTF
TGTGCCAGCAGTTTATTACCTGGGGCCAACGTCCTGACTTTC
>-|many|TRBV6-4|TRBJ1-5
CASSDSFGYQPQHF
TGTGCCAGCAGTGACTCGTTCGGTTATCAGCCCCAGCATTTT
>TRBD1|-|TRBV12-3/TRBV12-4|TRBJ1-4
CASSATGTGYEKLFF
TGTGCCAGCAGTGCGACCGGGACAGGGTATGAAAAACTGTTTTTT
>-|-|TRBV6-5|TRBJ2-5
CASSYQAAGSSQETQYF
TGTGCCAGCAGTTACCAGGCGGCAGGGTCATCCCAAGAGACCCAGTACTTC
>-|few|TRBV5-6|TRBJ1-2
CASDEKGYRGYTF
TGTGCCAGCGATGAAAAGGGGTACAGGGGCTACACCTTC
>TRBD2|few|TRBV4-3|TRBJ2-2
CASSKHPGTSSGELFF
TGCGCCAGCAGCAAACATCCCGGGACTAGCTCCGGGGAGCTGTTTTTT
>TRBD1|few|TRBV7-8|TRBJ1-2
CASSSQGGVYGYTF
TGTGCCAGCAGTTCACAGGGGGGAGTCTATGGCTACACCTTC
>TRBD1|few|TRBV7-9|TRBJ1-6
CASSQGRTGRNSPLHF
TGTGCCAGCAGCCAAGGACGGACAGGGAGGAATTCACCCCTCCACTTT
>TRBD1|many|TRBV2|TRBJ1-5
CASRTGNQPQHF
TGTGCCAGCAGGACAGGGAATCAGCCCCAGCATTTT
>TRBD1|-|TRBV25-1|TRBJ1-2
CASSGTRGGGYTF
TGTGCCAGCAGTGGCACCCGAGGGGGCGGCTACACCTTC
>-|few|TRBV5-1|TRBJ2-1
CASSLVAGANEQFF
TGCGCCAGCAGCTTAGTGGCAGGAGCCAATGAGCAGTTCTTC
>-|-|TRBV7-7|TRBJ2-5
CASSHDMGQETQYF
TGTGCTAGCAGCCACGATATGGGCCAAGAGACCCAGTACTTC
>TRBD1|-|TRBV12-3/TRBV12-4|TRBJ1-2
CASSQTGVVRNYGYTF
TGTGCCAGCAGCCAGACAGGGGTAGTGCGGAACTATGGCTACACCTTC
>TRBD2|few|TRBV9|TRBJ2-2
CASSISSGNTGELFF
TGTGCCAGCAGCATATCTAGCGGTAACACCGGGGAGCTGTTTTTT
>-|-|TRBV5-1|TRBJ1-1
CASFPGFLSGDTEAFF
TGCGCCAGCTTCCCCGGGTTTTTATCGGGGGACACTGAAGCTTTCTTT
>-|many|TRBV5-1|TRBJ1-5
CASSLGPGPNQPQHF
TGCGCCAGCAGCTTGGGTCCCGGGCCCAATCAGCCCCAGCATTTT
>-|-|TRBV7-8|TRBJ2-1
CASSVPGSASYNEQFF
TGTGCCAGCAGCGTCCCGGGCTCCGCCTCTTACAATGAGCAGTTCTTC
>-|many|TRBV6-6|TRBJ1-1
CASRTGMNTEAFF
TGTGCCAGCAGAACAGGGATGAACACTGAAGCTTTCTTT
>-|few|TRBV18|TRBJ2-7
CASSPPRGLIREQYF
TGTGCCAGCTCACCACCGAGGGGTCTCATACGCGAGCAGTACTTC
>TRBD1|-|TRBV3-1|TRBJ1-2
CASSQAQGTANYGYTF
TGTGCCAGCAGCCAGGCACAGGGGACAGCTAACTATGGCTACACCTTC
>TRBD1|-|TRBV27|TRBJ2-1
CASSLWGTALYNEQFF
TGTGCCAGCAGTTTATGGGGGACAGCCCTATACAATGAGCAGTTCTTC
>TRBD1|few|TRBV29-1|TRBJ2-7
CSVARGFYEQYF
TGCAGCGTTGCCAGGGGGTTCTACGAGCAGTACTTC
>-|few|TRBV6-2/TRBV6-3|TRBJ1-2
CASVSVGGPAPYGYTF
TGTGCCAGCGTATCAGTGGGCGGCCCGGCTCCCTATGGCTACACCTTC
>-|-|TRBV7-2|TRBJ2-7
CASSISFMEQYF
TGTGCCAGCAGCATCTCCTTCATGGAGCAGTACTTC
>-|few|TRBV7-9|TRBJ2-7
CASSETGPDEQYF
TGTGCCAGCAGCGAGACGGGCCCAGACGAGCAGTACTTC
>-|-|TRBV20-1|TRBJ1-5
CSARVNGPEVGQPQHF
TGCAGTGCTAGAGTGAATGGCCCGGAGGTTGGTCAGCCCCAGCATTTT
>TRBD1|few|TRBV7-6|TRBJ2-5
CASSLGTGERETQYF
TGTGCCAGCAGCTTAGGGACAGGGGAGAGAGAGACCCAGTACTTC
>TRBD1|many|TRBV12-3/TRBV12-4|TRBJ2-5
CASSPRTGTGLQETQYF
TGTGCCAGCAGTCCGCGCACCGGGACAGGTCTCCAAGAGACCCAGTACTTC
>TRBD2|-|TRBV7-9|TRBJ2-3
CASKPLAGGTDTQYF
TGTGCCAGCAAGCCCCTGGCGGGAGGGACCGATACGCAGTATTTT
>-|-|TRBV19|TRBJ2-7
CASSIWLVGPQPDYEQYF
TGTGCCAGTAGTATCTGGTTGGTGGGCCCCCAACCAGACTACGAGCAGTACTTC
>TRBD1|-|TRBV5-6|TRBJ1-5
CASSWDREARPQHF
TGTGCCAGCAGCTGGGACAGGGAGGCCCGGCCCCAGCATTTT
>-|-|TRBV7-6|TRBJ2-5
CASSPLGTQETQYF
TGTGCCAGCAGCCCCCTTGGGACCCAAGAGACCCAGTACTTC
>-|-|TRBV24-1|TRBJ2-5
CATSDLTGSKETQYF
TGTGCCACCAGTGATTTGACAGGGAGTAAAGAGACCCAGTACTTC
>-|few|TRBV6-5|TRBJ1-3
CASSYSKGTGNTIYF
TGTGCCAGCAGTTACTCGAAGGGGACTGGAAACACCATATATTTT
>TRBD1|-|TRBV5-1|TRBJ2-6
CASSLIRIRGRSGANVLTF
TGCGCCAGCAGCTTGATAAGGATCAGGGGGCGCTCTGGGGCCAACGTCCTGACTTTC
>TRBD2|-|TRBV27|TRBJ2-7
CASSYSGTSLYEQYF
TGTGCCAGCAGCTACTCCGGGACTAGCCTCTACGAGCAGTACTTC
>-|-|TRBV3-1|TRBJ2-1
CASSLLRVSYNEQFF
TGTGCCAGCAGCCTGTTGAGGGTTTCCTACAATGAGCAGTTCTTC
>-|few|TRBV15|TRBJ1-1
CATSRVEGIEAFF
TGTGCCACCAGCAGAGTGGAGGGAATTGAAGCTTTCTTT